What follows are 10 T cell receptor beta chains derived from one specimen sequenced in a study of cytomegalovirus exposure and HLA in healthy donors (dated 2017 in TCRdb). Receptor libraries were prepared by the immunoSEQ multiplex PCR assay. For the multiplex PCR, a mixture combining 60 forward primers for TCR Vbeta segments and 13 reverse primers for TCR Jbeta segments was used. Imported from immuneACCESS, the table was reduced by TCRdb to in-frame sequences with V and J called. These copies leave out some clones; in studies compared against another copy, an unresolved V gene accounts for under half, and the cause of the remainder is not known. The sample table lists some 120,000 clones, under 90% of them with a count of one. The leading ten clones occupy 3.6% of the sample. Sequencing was done on a sample of PBMCs. These receptors all stem from a woman aged 35 to 49 in good health and CMV-seropositive.

J is TRBJ1-5 and V is TRBV6-6; D is possibly TRBD1 (5 bases). Germline CDR1 MNHNY, CDR2 SVGAGI (reference sequence). The CDR3 runs to 16 residues. Deletions cut 0 bases from V and 1 base from J, with 10 bases between. This CDR3 reads CASSYSIRQSNQPQHF. The CDR3 DNA reads as TGTGCCAGCAGTTACTCGATTAGACAGAGCAATCAGCCCCAGCATTTT.

This clone was seen a few times. The V call is TRBV9, the J call TRBJ2-7, with TRBD2 as a possible D gene (5 bases). Germline CDR1 reads SGDLS; CDR2 reads YYNGEE. The CDR3 runs 16 residues. V was pared by 0 bases and J by 2 bases, with 15 bases between. CDR3 bases: TGTGCCAGCAGCGTAGAGGACTGGACCTTTACCTACGAGCAGTACTTC. Translated, it gives CASSVEDWTFTYEQYF.

This clone occurred a few times. The chain recombines TRBV2 with TRBJ2-3; D remains unclear. Looked up from germline, CDR1 is SNHLY and CDR2 is FYNNEI. CDR3 length: 15 residues. The ends were cut back, 0 bases at V and 0 bases at J, with 7 bases in the middle. The CDR3 sequence: CASSEAGFSTDTQYF. CDR3 coding DNA: TGTGCCAGCAGTGAAGCGGGCTTTAGCACAGATACGCAGTATTTT.

This sequence joins TRBV19 and TRBJ1-1; no firm D call. There are 13 residues in the CDR3. Trimming left V 8 bases short and J 4 bases short, with 14 bases between. Germline V gene data show CDR1 as LNHDA and CDR2 as SQIVND (reference sequence). The CDR3 here is CASATVRGTEAFF. DNA for the CDR3: TGTGCCAGTGCAACGGTTCGCGGCACTGAAGCTTTCTTT.

The chain recombines TRBV5-8 with TRBJ2-7; 7 bases map to TRBD2. Germline V gives CDR1 SGHTS, CDR2 YDEGEE. V gave up 0 bases and J gave up 5 bases; unmatched junction bases: 17. This CDR3 has 18 residues. The DNA for the CDR3 is TGTGCCAGCAGCTTGGACGACTCGTTAGCGGGCTTACAGCACGAGCAGTACTTC. It is translated as CASSLDDSLAGLQHEQYF.

The V gene is TRBV5-8, the J gene TRBJ1-2, with D uncertain. V was cut by 0 bases and J by 6 bases, with 6 bases left in between. The CDR3 consists of 12 residues. CDR1 and CDR2 from the germline V gene are SGHTS and YDEGEE. The CDR3 is CASSLGVDGYTF. The CDR3 DNA reads TGTGCCAGCAGCTTGGGAGTTGATGGCTACACCTTC.

The V gene is TRBV27, the J gene TRBJ1-2, with 10 nucleotides matching TRBD1. This CDR3 has 15 amino acids. The germline gives CDR1 MNHEY, CDR2 SMNVEV (reference sequence). Trimming cost V 0 bases and J 4 bases; bases outside gene matches: 2. In DNA, the CDR3 is TGTGCCAGCAGTTTATCAGGGGACAGGGGCTATGGCTACACCTTC. It encodes CASSLSGDRGYGYTF.

The rearrangement joins TRBV5-1 to TRBJ1-1, with 9 positions matching TRBD1. The CDR3 runs to 18 residues. Losses at the gene ends were 3 bases for V and 3 bases for J; bases not matched to a gene: 15. Germline CDR1 reads SGHRS; CDR2 reads YFSETQ. This CDR3 is CASSSQMDRGSPDTEAFF. The CDR3 DNA is TGCGCCAGCAGCTCCCAGATGGACAGGGGAAGCCCTGACACTGAAGCTTTCTTT.

The V call is TRBV27, the J call TRBJ2-5, with 7 bases identical to TRBD1. The length of the CDR3 is 14 residues. The V and J ends lost 5 bases and 7 bases, in that order; junction bases with no gene match: 10. Germline loops: CDR1 MNHEY, CDR2 SMNVEV (reference sequence). The CDR3 bases are TGTGCCAGCAGTCCCAACAGGGGTTCGGGGACCCAGTACTTC. Its translation: CASSPNRGSGTQYF.

This chain uses TRBV5-1 with TRBJ2-3; the D is unclear. Trimming stripped 0 bases from V and 2 bases from J, with 10 bases between. The germline gives CDR1 SGHRS, CDR2 YFSETQ. There are 15 residues in the CDR3. CDR3 loop: CASSLAAADTDTQYF. The CDR3 DNA reads as TGCGCCAGCAGCTTGGCCGCGGCAGACACAGATACGCAGTATTTT.